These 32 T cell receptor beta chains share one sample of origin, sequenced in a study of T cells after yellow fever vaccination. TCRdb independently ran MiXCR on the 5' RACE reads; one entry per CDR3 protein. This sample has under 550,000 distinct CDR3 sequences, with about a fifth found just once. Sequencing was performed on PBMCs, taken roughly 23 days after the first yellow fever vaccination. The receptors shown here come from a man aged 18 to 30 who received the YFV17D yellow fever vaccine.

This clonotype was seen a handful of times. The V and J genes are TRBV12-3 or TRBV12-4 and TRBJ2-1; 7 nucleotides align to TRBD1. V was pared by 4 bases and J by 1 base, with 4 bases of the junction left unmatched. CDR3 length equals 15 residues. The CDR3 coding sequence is TGTGCCAGCAGTTCTACAGGGGTATCCTACAATGAGCAGTTCTTC. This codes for CASSSTGVSYNEQFF.

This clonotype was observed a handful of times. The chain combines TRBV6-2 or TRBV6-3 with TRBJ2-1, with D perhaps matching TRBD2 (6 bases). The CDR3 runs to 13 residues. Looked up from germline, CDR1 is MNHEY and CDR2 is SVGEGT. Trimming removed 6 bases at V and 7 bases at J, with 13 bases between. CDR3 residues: CASRPGGRNEQFF. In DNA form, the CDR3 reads TGTGCCAGCAGACCTGGGGGGAGGAATGAGCAGTTCTTC.

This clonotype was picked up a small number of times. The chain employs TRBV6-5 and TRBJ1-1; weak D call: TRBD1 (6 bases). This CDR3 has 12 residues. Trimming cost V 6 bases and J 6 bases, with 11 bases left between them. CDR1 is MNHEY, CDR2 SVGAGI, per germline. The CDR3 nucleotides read TGTGCCAGCAGCCAGGGGAGGGCTGAAGCTTTCTTT. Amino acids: CASSQGRAEAFF.

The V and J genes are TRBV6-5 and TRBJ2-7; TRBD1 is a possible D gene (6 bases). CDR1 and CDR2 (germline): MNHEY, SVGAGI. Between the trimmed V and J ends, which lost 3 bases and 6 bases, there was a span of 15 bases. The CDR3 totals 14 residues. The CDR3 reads CASSYREQGAEQYV. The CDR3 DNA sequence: TGTGCCAGCAGTTATCGGGAACAGGGAGCCGAGCAGTACGTC.

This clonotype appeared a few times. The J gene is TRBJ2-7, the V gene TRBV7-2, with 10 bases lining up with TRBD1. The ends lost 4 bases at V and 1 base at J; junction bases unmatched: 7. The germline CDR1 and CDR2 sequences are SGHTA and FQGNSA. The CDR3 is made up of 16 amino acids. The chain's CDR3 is CASSSWTGGGSYEQYV. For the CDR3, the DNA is TGTGCCAGCAGCTCTTGGACAGGGGGGGGATCCTACGAGCAGTACGTC.

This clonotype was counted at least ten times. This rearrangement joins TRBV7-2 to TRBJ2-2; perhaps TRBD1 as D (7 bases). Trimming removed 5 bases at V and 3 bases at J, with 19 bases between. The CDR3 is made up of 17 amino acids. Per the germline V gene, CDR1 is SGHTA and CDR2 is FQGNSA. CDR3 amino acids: CASSLRLGGGYTGELFF. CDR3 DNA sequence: TGTGCCAGCAGCCTACGACTAGGAGGGGGCTACACCGGGGAGCTGTTTTTT.

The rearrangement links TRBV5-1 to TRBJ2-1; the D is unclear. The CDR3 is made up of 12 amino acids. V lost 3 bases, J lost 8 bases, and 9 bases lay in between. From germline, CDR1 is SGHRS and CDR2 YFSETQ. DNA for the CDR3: TGCGCCAGCAGCTACTCTGGGGATGAGCAGTTCTTC. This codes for CASSYSGDEQFF.

The CDR3: CSDPLAGDSEQFF. The CDR3 DNA sequence: TGCAGCGATCCACTAGCGGGGGACAGTGAGCAGTTCTTC. The rearrangement joins TRBV29-1 to TRBJ2-1, with 11 bases aligning to TRBD2. CDR3 length equals 13 residues. V lost 7 bases and J lost 9; bases outside the gene matches: 8. CDR1 is SQVTM, CDR2 ANQGSEA, per germline.

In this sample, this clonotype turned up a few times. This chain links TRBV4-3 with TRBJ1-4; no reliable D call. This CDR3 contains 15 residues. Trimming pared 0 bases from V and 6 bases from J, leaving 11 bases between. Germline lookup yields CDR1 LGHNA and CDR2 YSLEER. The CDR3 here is CASSQDRMRDEKLFF. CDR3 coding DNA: TGCGCCAGCAGCCAAGATAGAATGAGAGATGAAAAACTGTTTTTT.

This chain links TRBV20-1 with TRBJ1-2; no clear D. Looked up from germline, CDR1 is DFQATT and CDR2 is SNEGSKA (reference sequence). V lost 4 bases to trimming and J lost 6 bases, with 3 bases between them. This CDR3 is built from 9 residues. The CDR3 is CSAMDGYTF. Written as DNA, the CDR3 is TGCAGTGCTATGGATGGCTACACCTTC.

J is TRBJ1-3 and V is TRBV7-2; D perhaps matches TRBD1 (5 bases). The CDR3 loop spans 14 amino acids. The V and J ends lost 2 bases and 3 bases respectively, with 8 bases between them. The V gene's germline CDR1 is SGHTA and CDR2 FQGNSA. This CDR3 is CASSLWGGGNTIYF. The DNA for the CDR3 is TGTGCCAGCAGCTTATGGGGCGGTGGAAACACCATATATTTT. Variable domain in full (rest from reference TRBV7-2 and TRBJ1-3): GAGVSQSPSNKVTEKGKDVELRCDPISGHTALYWYRQSLGQGLEFLIYFQGNSAPDKSGLPSDRFSAERTGGSVSTLTIQRTQQEDSAVYLCASSLWGGGNTIYFGEGSWLTVV.

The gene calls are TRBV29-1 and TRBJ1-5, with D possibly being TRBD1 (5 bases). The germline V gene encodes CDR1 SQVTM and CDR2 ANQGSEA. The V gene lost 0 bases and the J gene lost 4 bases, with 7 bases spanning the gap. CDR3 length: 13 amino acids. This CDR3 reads CSVEEAGNQPQHF. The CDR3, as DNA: TGCAGCGTTGAAGAGGCAGGGAATCAGCCCCAGCATTTT.

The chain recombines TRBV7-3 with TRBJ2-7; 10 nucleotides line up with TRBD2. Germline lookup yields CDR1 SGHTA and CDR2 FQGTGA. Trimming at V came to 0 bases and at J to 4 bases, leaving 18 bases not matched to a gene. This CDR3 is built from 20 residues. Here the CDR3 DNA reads TGTGCCAGCAGCTTAACTCGGGGACTAGCGCTTGGTACTCGTCTTTACGAGCAGTACTTC. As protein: CASSLTRGLALGTRLYEQYF.

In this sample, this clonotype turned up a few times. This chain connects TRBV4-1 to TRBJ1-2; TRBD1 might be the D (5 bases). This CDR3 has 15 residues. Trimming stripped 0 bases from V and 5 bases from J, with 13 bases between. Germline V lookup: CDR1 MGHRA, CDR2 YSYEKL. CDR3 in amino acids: CASSQEEGFSYGYTF. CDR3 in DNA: TGCGCCAGCAGCCAAGAAGAGGGGTTCAGTTATGGCTACACCTTC.

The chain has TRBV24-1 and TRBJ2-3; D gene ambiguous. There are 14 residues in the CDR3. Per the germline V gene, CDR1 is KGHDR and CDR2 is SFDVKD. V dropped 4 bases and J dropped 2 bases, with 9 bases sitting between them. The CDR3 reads CATSEGTFTDTQYF. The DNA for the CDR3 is TGTGCCACCAGTGAGGGTACCTTCACAGATACGCAGTATTTT.

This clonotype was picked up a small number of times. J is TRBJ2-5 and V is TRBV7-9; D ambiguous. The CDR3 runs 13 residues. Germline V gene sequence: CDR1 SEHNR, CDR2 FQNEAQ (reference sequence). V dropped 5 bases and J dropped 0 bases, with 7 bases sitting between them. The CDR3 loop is CASSPINQETQYF. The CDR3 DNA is TGTGCCAGCAGCCCCATCAACCAAGAGACCCAGTACTTC.

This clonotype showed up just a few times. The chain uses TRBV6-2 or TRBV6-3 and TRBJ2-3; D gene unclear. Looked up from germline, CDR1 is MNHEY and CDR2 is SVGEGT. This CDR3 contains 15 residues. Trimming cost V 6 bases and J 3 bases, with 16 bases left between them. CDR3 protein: CASRGRRHGTDTQYF. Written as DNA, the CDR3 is TGTGCCAGCAGGGGCCGGAGACACGGGACAGATACGCAGTATTTT.

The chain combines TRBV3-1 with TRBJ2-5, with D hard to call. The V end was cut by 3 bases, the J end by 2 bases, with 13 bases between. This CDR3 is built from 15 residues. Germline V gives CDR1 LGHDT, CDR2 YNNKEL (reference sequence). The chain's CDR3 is CASSQVPRPQETQYF. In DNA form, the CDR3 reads TGTGCCAGCAGCCAGGTCCCTAGGCCGCAAGAGACCCAGTACTTC.

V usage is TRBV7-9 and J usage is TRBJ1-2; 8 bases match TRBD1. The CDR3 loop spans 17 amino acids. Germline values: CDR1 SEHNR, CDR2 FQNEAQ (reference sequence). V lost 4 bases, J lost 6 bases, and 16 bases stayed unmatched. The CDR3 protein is CASSSTPQVAGGNGYTF. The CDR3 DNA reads TGTGCCAGCAGCTCGACCCCGCAAGTGGCAGGGGGCAATGGCTACACCTTC.

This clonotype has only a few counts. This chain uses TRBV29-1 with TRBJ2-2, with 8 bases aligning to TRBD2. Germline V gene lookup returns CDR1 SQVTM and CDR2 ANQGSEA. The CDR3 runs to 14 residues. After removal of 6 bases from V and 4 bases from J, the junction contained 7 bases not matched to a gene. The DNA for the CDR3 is TGCAGCGTGCCGGGGGGGCCGGGCACCGGGGAGCTGTTTTTT. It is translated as CSVPGGPGTGELFF.

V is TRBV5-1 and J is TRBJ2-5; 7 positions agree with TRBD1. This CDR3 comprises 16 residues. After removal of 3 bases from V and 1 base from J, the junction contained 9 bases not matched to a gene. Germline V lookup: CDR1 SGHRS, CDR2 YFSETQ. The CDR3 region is CASSSSDRVGQETQYF. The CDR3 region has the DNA TGCGCCAGCAGCTCGTCTGACAGGGTGGGCCAAGAGACCCAGTACTTC. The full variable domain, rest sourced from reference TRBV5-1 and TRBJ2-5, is KAGVTQTPRYLIKTRGQQVTLSCSPISGHRSVSWYQQTPGQGLQFLFEYFSETQRNKGNFPGRFSGRQFSNSRSEMNVSTLELGDSALYLCASSSSDRVGQETQYFGPGTRLLVL.

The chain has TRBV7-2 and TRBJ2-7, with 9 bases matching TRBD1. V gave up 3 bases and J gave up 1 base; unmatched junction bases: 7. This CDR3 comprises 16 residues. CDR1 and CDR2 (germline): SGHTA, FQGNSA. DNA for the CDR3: TGTGCCAGCAGCTTTAGTGGGACAGGGCGATCCTACGAGCAGTACTTC. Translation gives CASSFSGTGRSYEQYF.

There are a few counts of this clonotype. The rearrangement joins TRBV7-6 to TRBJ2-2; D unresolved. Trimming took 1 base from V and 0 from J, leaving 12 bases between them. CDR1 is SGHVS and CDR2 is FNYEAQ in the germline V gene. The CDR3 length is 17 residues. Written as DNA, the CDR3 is TGTGCCAGCAGCTTAGTTGTTCCGGCAGCGAACACCGGGGAGCTGTTTTTT. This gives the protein CASSLVVPAANTGELFF. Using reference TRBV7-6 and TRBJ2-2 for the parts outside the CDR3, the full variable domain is GAGVSQSPRYKVTKRGQDVALRCDPISGHVSLYWYRQALGQGPEFLTYFNYEAQQDKSGLPNDRFSAERPEGSISTLTIQRTEQRDSAMYRCASSLVVPAANTGELFFGEGSRLTVL.

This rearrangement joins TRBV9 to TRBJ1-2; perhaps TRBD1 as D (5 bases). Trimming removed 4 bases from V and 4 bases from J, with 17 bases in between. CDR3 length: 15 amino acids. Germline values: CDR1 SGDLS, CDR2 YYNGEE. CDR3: CASSFWATELYGYTF. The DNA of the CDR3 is TGTGCCAGCAGCTTCTGGGCGACAGAGCTCTATGGCTACACCTTC. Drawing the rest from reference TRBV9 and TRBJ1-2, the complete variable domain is DSGVTQTPKHLITATGQRVTLRCSPRSGDLSVYWYQQSLDQGLQFLIQYYNGEERAKGNILERFSAQQFPDLHSELNLSSLELGDSALYFCASSFWATELYGYTFGSGTRLTVV.

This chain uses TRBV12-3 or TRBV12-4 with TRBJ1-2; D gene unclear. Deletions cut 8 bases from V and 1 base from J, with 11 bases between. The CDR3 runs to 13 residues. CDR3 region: CASGEGYNYGYTF. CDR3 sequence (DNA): TGTGCCAGCGGAGAGGGCTATAACTATGGCTACACCTTC.

The DNA for the CDR3 is TGTGCCAGCAGTTTGGGCCGGGGCGGCGGAGCTTTCTTT. This codes for CASSLGRGGGAFF. J is TRBJ1-1 and V is TRBV12-3 or TRBV12-4, with D tentatively TRBD1 (5 bases). The CDR3 has 13 amino acids. V lost 3 bases to trimming and J lost 10 bases, with 15 bases between them.

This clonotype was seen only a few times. DNA for the CDR3: TGTGCCAGCAGTAATAGCGGGGGGGCGCAAGATACGCAGTATTTT. This translates into CASSNSGGAQDTQYF. The rearrangement links TRBV7-6 to TRBJ2-3; 11 nucleotides agree with TRBD2. The CDR3 consists of 15 residues. Germline V gives CDR1 SGHVS, CDR2 FNYEAQ. V trimming: 6 bases; J trimming: 5 bases; junction bases outside the gene matches: 7.

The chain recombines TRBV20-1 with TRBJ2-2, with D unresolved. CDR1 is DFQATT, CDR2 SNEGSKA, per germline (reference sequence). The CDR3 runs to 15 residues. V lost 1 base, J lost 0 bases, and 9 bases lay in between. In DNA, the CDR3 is TGCAGTGCTAGAGTGCTTCTTTCGAACACCGGGGAGCTGTTTTTT. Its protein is CSARVLLSNTGELFF.

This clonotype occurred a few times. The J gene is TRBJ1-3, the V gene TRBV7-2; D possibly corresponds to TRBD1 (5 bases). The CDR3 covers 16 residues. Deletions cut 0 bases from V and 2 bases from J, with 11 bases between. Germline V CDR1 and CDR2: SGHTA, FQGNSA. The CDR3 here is CASSLASGAPGNTIYF. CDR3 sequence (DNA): TGTGCCAGCAGCTTAGCGAGTGGGGCACCTGGAAACACCATATATTTT.

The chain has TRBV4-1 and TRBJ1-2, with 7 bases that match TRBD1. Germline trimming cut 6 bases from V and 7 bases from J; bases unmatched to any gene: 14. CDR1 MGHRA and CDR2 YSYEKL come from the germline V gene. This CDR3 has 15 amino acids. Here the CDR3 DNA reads TGCGCCAGCAGAAGCTACCCAACAGGGGATGCTGGCTACACCTTC. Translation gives CASRSYPTGDAGYTF.

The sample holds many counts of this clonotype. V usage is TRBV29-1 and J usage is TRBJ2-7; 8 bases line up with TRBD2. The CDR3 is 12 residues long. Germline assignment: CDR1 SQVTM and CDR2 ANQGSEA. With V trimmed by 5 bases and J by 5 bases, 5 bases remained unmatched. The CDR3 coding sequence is TGCAGCGTTCAAGCGGGGGCGGACGAGCAGTACTTC. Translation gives CSVQAGADEQYF.

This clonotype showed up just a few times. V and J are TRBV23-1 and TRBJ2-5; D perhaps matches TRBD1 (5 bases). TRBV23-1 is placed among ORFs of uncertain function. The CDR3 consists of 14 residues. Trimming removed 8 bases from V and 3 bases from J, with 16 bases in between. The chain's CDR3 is CASAWARVKETQYF. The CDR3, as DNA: TGCGCCAGCGCGTGGGCCAGGGTAAAAGAGACCCAGTACTTC.